One sample yielded the 6 T cell receptor beta chains listed below, sequenced in a study of cytotoxic CD8 clonotypes in ibrutinib-treated CLL. TCRdb's copy holds only in-frame clones and misses some; the assay was immunoSEQ multiplex PCR. The table includes about 69,000 clones, 80% detected once. This material consisted of PBMCs, taken at disease progression, from a patient treated with ibrutinib. These receptor sequences come from a human donor with chronic lymphocytic leukemia.

This clone turned up a few times. The chain recombines TRBV5-4 with TRBJ2-1; no clear D gene. CDR3 length equals 13 residues. CDR1 SGHNT and CDR2 YYREEE come from the germline V gene (reference sequence). Trimming took off 3 bases at V and 1 base at J, with 5 bases between the two ends. The CDR3 region is CASSSKSYNEQFF. As DNA, the CDR3 is TGTGCCAGCAGCTCTAAGTCCTACAATGAGCAGTTCTTC.

The CDR3 bases are TGTGCCAGCAGCTTGAGGAGGGCTGGAAACACCATATATTTT. It yields the protein CASSLRRAGNTIYF. This chain connects TRBV7-6 to TRBJ1-3; D is unclear. Trimming stripped 3 bases from V and 2 bases from J, with 8 bases between. Germline loops: CDR1 SGHVS, CDR2 FNYEAQ. The CDR3 has 14 residues.

The rearrangement uses TRBV11-2 and TRBJ2-1, with 13 bases lining up with TRBD2. Germline V gene sequence: CDR1 SGHAT, CDR2 FQNNGV. The V and J ends lost 1 base and 6 bases, in that order; junction bases with no gene match: 3. CDR3 length: 16 residues. The CDR3 DNA follows: TGTGCCAGCAGCTTAGGGACTAGCGGGAGTGGCAATGAGCAGTTCTTC. Amino acid sequence: CASSLGTSGSGNEQFF.

The chain combines TRBV28 with TRBJ2-5; no clear D. Germline CDR1 reads MDHEN; CDR2 reads SYDVKM. V lost 5 bases and J 0 bases, leaving 13 bases between the germline ends. This CDR3 has 15 amino acids. The CDR3 reads CASSPSPRYQETQYF. Written as DNA, the CDR3 is TGTGCCAGCAGTCCGAGCCCCCGATACCAAGAGACCCAGTACTTC.

The chain joins TRBV18 to TRBJ2-4; 11 bases are shared with TRBD1. The CDR3 loop spans 17 amino acids. Germline assignment: CDR1 KGHSH and CDR2 LQKENI. V lost 6 bases and J lost 5; bases outside the gene matches: 12. The CDR3 loop is CASSERTGGRGQNIQYF. The DNA of the CDR3 is TGTGCCAGCTCTGAAAGGACAGGGGGCCGCGGTCAAAACATTCAGTACTTC.

V gene TRBV28 combines with J gene TRBJ1-6, with D possibly TRBD1 on 6 matching bases. The length of the CDR3 is 15 residues. Germline assignment: CDR1 MDHEN and CDR2 SYDVKM. V lost 6 bases to trimming and J lost 3 bases, with 12 bases between them. In nucleotides, the CDR3 is TGTGCCAGCAGCCCCCCGGACAGCTATAATTCACCCCTCCACTTT. It codes for CASSPPDSYNSPLHF.